This T cell receptor beta chain was captured by sequencing in a study of early T cells in non-severe SARS-CoV-2 infection. This clonotype appeared a few times. Germline V gene lookup returns CDR1 SGHAT and CDR2 FQNNGV. The CDR3 has 16 residues. With 5 bases clipped from V and 5 bases from J, the junction kept 6 bases outside the gene matches. cDNA molecules, individually, were tagged with unique molecular identifiers. TCRdb used MiXCR to reprocess the 5' RACE reads, holding one entry per CDR3 protein. This table has about 44,000 distinct CDR3 sequences, 20% to 25% appearing once. This clonotype was obtained from an adult who was a healthcare worker with PCR-confirmed SARS-CoV-2 infection or an uninfected control (not recorded which). The chain has TRBV11-2 and TRBJ2-5; 15 nucleotides line up with TRBD2. The source material was whole blood, sampled at baseline. CDR3 DNA: TGTGCCAGCAGCCCCAGGACTAGCGGGGGGGCGGAGACCCAGTACTTC. Encoded protein: CASSPRTSGGAETQYF.